This TCR beta chain was found in a study of cytomegalovirus exposure and HLA in healthy donors (dated by TCRdb to between 2016 and 2019). Looking at the study overall: An earlier analysis of 587 of the donors reported 276 Gb of sequence data and 117 million unique TCR beta sequences obtained from 180 million or so T cells. Around 320 gigabases of sequencing data and approximately 93 million unique TCR sequences were included in an early release covering over 600 HLA-typed donors. Of the roughly 400 genotyped donors, over 65% fell in the genetic ancestry cluster associated with self-reported Caucasian donors. The study was designed to test whether signatures of past pathogen exposure could be identified by cataloging public T cell receptors. Using immunosequencing, the study profiled T cell repertoires from around 670 subjects and related those repertoires to cytomegalovirus serostatus. Besides the first cohort of 666 subjects, a separate validation cohort made up of 120 different subjects was used. High-throughput TCR immunosequencing, statistical association of individual TCRs with disease status, and machine learning were combined to predict cytomegalovirus infection status. In a later analysis, previously published TCR beta repertoires from hundreds of donors were re-analyzed and high-resolution HLA genotyping was added so that TCR occurrence patterns could be studied. The later analysis used no new phenotypic data to find candidate immune exposures, relying instead on TCR beta sequences and their occurrence across donors. In an earlier analysis of around 540 of the donors, high-throughput TCR beta sequencing was used to judge whether each TCR beta V gene segment behaved as functional or pseudogenic. Donor age, sex, ethnicity and CMV serostatus were collected together with the repertoire data. Genome-wide SNP genotypes for about 65% of the roughly 670 donors were used in a later genetic analysis, which treated that subset as a discovery cohort. All discovery cohort repertoires had been generated on a single sequencing platform. HLA typing covered class I and class II loci at four-digit resolution. Typing coverage differed by locus: A, B, C, DRB1 and DQB1 were typed in about 620-630 donors, DQA1 in 522, DPA1 in around 610, and DPB1 in around 490. A handful of DR-DQ haplotypes were handled as single units for association and clustering because linkage in the cohort was strong. On average, about 240,000 unique TCR beta nucleotide sequences were sequenced per donor among 398 genotyped donors of the cohort, with roughly 18% of those sequences being non-productive. What the work shows at the level of the full study, not this receptor alone: In an earlier analysis of about 600 of the donors, most TCR beta V segments appeared in productive rearrangements about 90% or about 30% of the time, broadly matching IMGT annotations. Specific HLA alleles were associated with 16,951 TCR beta sequences at a false discovery rate of 0.05 in a later analysis. Correlated functional status among segregating V segments might be attributable to linkage disequilibrium, but an unknown experimental factor could not be ruled out. A cluster of highly shared sequence variants was judged likely to be a technical artifact of the sequencing pipeline. Most TCR sequences were observed very rarely across donors, whereas some public TCRs were present in many individuals. Over 15 rarely observed V segments, including chromosome 9 orphons, were excluded from the earlier analysis of a few hundred of the donors because counts were too low. The only immune exposure information available for the cohort was CMV serostatus. Strong co-occurrence of HLA alleles, especially DR and DQ, made assigning TCR associations to individual alleles difficult. Roughly uniform sequencing depth across donors was assumed in presence/absence analyses, although this assumption may not hold. The classifier was reported to diagnose cytomegalovirus status with high specificity and sensitivity in both the original and validation cohorts. A later analysis found that most CMV-associated TCR beta chains appeared HLA-restricted, with HLA associations seemingly driven largely by CMV exposure. A further reported finding was that TCR beta sequences accurately predicted the HLA-A and HLA-B alleles for most subjects in the first cohort. HLA typing was unavailable for some donors at each locus, so association tests used only the typed subset. Because the 87-base-pair reads could not distinguish some IMGT-functional V segments, including TRBV6-2 and TRBV6-3, those segments were excluded. According to a later analysis, parvovirus B19, influenza, CMV and Epstein-Barr virus appeared linked to several top co-occurrence clusters. It was suggested by the authors that the approach could potentially be generalized to other disease states and immunological phenotypes. Compared with the approximately 600-donor mean, donors in an Asian-associated ancestry cluster had fewer N-insertions in productive TCRs, according to a later genetic analysis. Compared with equally common non-associated chains, HLA-associated TCR beta chains in a later analysis were more clonally expanded and had lower generation probabilities. In the study, 150 to 200 TCR beta chains were listed as associated with cytomegalovirus. In a later analysis, TCR association rates were found to vary across HLA loci, with the most associated TCRs seen for DRB1 alleles and the fewest for HLA-C alleles. In vitro tests confirmed that three of the cytomegalovirus-associated TCR beta chains recognize cytomegalovirus antigens. A later genetic analysis associated a missense DCLRE1C variant with V-gene and J-gene trimming of TCR beta chains, and an independent cohort replicated the association. This cohort had only TCR beta chains sequenced, and the lack of alpha or paired-chain data limited which features could be detected.

With regard to this clone: Which antigen it targets is not known. Base qualities are not recorded, but no much larger clone differs from it by a single base.

Library method: the immunoSEQ multiplex PCR assay. For the multiplex PCR, a mixture combining 60 forward primers for TCR Vbeta segments and 13 reverse primers for TCR Jbeta segments was used. A multiplex PCR assay on genomic DNA amplified the CDR3 region of rearranged TCR beta genes. On the Illumina HiSeq System, the amplified TCR beta libraries were sequenced as 87-base-pair reads. As for the authors' bioinformatics: A later analysis counted tens of millions of unique TCR beta chains across the 700 or so repertoires, and some 11 million of these chains were shared by at least two donors. To remove PCR and sequencing errors, raw reads were error-corrected and collapsed into unique sequences using a nearest-neighbor algorithm that merged closely related sequences. CDR3 sequences were aligned to IMGT reference sequences to assign V, D and J gene segments. For a sequence to be retained, a match of at least six nucleotides was required to both a V gene segment and a J gene segment. Rearrangements were classified as productive when the CDR3 lacked stop codons and remained in frame with V and J, and all other rearrangements were classified as non-productive. CDR3 was defined according to IMGT convention as the region running from the second conserved V-encoded cysteine to the conserved J-encoded phenylalanine. The earlier analysis of a few hundred of the donors excluded any sequence lacking an unambiguous match to a single V gene segment. In an earlier analysis of 587 of the donors, V segments were called functional above 56.7% productive rearrangements and were called segregating when the between-donor standard deviation exceeded 5%. To diagnose cytomegalovirus status from the catalog of TCR beta chain sequences, a statistical classification framework was built. A later analysis assigned V and J genes by comparing TCR nucleotide sequences with IMGT/GENE-DB human TR gene sequences. Using the TCRdist pipeline, a later analysis assigned CDR3 sequences along with most-parsimonious VDJ recombination scenarios. In a later analysis, every TCR beta chain was defined by the combination of its CDR3 amino acid sequence and its V-gene family, and reads without a unique V-gene family were dropped. In a later analysis, 550 to 650 highly shared, low-generation-probability nucleotide sequences were removed to address suspected cross-contamination and a sequencing artifact. In a later analysis, a clonal expansion index for each public chain was calculated from normalized within-repertoire ranks of inferred template counts. A later analysis computed generation probabilities with a VDJ recombination model fitted to out-of-frame rearrangements, and checked the results against IGoR. In a later analysis, TCR-TCR, TCR-HLA and TCR-CMV co-occurrence was scored with hypergeometric tests, and a repertoire-size bias correction was applied to TCR pairs. To estimate false discovery rates, a later analysis permuted the HLA or CMV assignments 20 times. A later analysis grouped co-occurring TCRs with DBSCAN, adding TCRdist sequence similarity when clustering within HLA-allele-positive subsets. Repertoires with fewer than 30,000 or more than 120,000 public chains were left out of co-occurrence clustering, as were five repertoires with anomalous nucleotide sharing. Drawn from immuneACCESS, this table holds only the in-frame rearrangements with V and J called that TCRdb kept. Clones are partly lost; checked studies trace under half to an unresolved V gene and leave the rest unexplained. V and J calls and clone size are copied from that table; D and trimming were computed from the DNA. For this sample the table gives 85,000 to 130,000 clones, of which 76% were detected only once. Roughly 5.4% of the sample is in the top ten clones.

The CDR3 holds 13 amino acids from the cysteine to the phenylalanine. The CDR3 DNA has 39 bases and is translated from base 1. V is pared back by 3 bases and J by 5 bases, with 11 bases lying between the germline termini. Looking up the germline V gene (reference sequence) yields CDR1 SGHNT and CDR2 YYREEE. The cohort comprised some 700 healthy bone marrow donors. At the time of sampling, every cohort member was nominally healthy, though immune exposures that went unrecorded were likely present. The donor tested CMV seropositive, placing the donor among the 250 to 300 seropositive members of the cohort. Every donor gave a peripheral blood sample, and the peripheral blood mononuclear cells from that sample were used for TCR beta sequencing. The Qiagen DNeasy Blood Extraction Kit was used to extract genomic DNA from the blood cell samples.

This clonotype originated in a woman younger than 35 in good health and CMV-seropositive. The specimen was PBMCs. The chain is assembled from TRBV5-4 and TRBJ2-5; the D region possibly corresponds to TRBD1 (6 bases align). The CDR3 amino acid sequence is: CASSWTQGETQYF. The DNA reads as follows: TGTGCCAGCAGCTGGACCCAGGGGGAGACCCAGTACTTC.